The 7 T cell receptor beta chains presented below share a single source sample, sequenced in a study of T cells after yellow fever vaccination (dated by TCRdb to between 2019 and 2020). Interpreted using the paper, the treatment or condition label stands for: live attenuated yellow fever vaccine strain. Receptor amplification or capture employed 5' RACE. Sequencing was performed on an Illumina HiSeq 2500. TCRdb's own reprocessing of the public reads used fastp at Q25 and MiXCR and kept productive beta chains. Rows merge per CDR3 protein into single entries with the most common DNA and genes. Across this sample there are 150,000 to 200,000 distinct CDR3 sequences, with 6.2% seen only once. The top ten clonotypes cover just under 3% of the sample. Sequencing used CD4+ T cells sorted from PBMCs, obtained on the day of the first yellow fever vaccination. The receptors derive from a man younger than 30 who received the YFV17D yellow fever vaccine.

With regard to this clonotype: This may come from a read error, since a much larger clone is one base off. This CDR3 reads CASSLLPSGEAFF. The CDR3, as DNA: TGCGCCAGCAGCTTGTTGCCCAGCGGTGAAGCTTTCTTT. This chain connects TRBV5-1 to TRBJ1-1, with D unclear. The CDR3 length is 13 residues. CDR1 is SGHRS and CDR2 is YFSETQ in the germline V gene. V was cut by 1 base and J by 7 bases, with 11 bases left in between.

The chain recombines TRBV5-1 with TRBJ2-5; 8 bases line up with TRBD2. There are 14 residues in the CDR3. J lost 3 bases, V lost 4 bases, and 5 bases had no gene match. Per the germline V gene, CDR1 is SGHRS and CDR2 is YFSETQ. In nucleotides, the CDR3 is TGCGCCAGCAGCGGAACGACTAGCGAAGAGACCCAGTACTTC. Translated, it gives CASSGTTSEETQYF.

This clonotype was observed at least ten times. This chain's CDR3 is CASSWEGAQSPLHF. The CDR3 region has the DNA TGTGCCAGCAGCTGGGAGGGGGCGCAATCACCCCTCCACTTT. V and J are TRBV5-6 and TRBJ1-6, with 7 bases identical to TRBD1. The CDR3 runs to 14 residues. The V gene's germline CDR1 is SGHDT and CDR2 YYEEEE. V dropped 3 bases and J dropped 10; count of bases not matched to a gene: 7.

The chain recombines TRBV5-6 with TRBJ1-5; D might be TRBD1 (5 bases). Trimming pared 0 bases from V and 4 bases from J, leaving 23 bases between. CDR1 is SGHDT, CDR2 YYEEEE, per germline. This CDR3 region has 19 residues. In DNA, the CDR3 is TGTGCCAGCAGCTTGGCACGGGACGTTCCGAGGGCCCAAAATCAGCCCCAGCATTTT. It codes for CASSLARDVPRAQNQPQHF.

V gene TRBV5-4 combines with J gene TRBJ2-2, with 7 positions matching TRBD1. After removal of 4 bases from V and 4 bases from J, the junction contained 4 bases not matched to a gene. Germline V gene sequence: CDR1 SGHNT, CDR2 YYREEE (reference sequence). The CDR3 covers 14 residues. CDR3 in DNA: TGTGCCAGCAGCCCGGGACAGATCACCGGGGAGCTGTTTTTT. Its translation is CASSPGQITGELFF.

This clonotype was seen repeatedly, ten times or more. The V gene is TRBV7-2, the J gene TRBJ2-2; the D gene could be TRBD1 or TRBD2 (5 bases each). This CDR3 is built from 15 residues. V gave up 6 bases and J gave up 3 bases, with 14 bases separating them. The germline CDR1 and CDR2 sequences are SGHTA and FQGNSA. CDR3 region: CASSSRLGDTGELFF. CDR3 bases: TGTGCCAGCAGTTCCCGTCTGGGGGACACCGGGGAGCTGTTTTTT.

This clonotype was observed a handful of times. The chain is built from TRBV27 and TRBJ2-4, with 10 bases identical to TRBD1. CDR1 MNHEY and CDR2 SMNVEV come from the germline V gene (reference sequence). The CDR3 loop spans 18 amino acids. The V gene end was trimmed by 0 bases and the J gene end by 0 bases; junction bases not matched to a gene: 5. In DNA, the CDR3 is TGTGCCAGCAGTTTATCCCCGGGACAGGGGTTAGCCAAAAACATTCAGTACTTC. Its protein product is CASSLSPGQGLAKNIQYF.